This T cell receptor beta chain was sequenced for a study of blood T cell repertoires in COVID-19. V shed 0 bases and J shed 4 bases, with 12 bases lying between them. The CDR3 contains 15 residues. CDR1 and CDR2 (germline): MNHEY, SVGAGI. Study processing details: Nucleated cell number was recorded as an estimate derived from reference gene primer amplification. Clones were sequenced by immunoSEQ multiplex PCR, and TCRdb holds only the in-frame ones, with some missing. V and J calls and clone size are copied from that table; D and trimming were computed from the DNA. The sample consists of about 320,000 clones, roughly 90% of them appearing once. In its sample, this clone was seen once.

The chain recombines TRBV6-5 with TRBJ1-1, with D maybe TRBD1 (6 bases). Sequencing used peripheral blood. This sequence originates from a man between 18 and 35 years old who had recovered from COVID-19. CDR3 in DNA: TGTGCCAGCAGTTACTCGGGGGGGCTGGGCACTGAAGCTTTCTTT. Translated: CASSYSGGLGTEAFF.